A selection of T cell receptor beta chains follows, all from one sample in a study of blood T cell repertoires in COVID-19. Measured with immunoSEQ multiplex PCR; TCRdb has only the in-frame clones, and not every one. The data show some 250,000 clones, 84% seen once. The sequenced material came from peripheral blood. The receptor set was obtained from a man in his sixties with acute or convalescent COVID-19. The CDR3 runs from the conserved cysteine through the conserved F or W. The D gene is left open where the match is weak. Rows give clone size only sometimes, using once, few, many, or a class for an expanded clone.

D	V	J	size	DNA	CDR3
-	TRBV6-5	TRBJ1-2	-	TGTGCCAGCAGACAATACTATGGCTACACCTTC	CASRQYYGYTF
TRBD1	TRBV3-1/TRBV3-2	TRBJ1-2	-	TGTGCCAGCAGCCAAGATCGGGCAGGGGGCAACTATGGCTACACCTTC	CASSQDRAGGNYGYTF
-	TRBV7-2	TRBJ1-5	-	TGTGCCAGCAGCTTAGGAGCAGGGGGCAATCAGCCCCAGCATTTT	CASSLGAGGNQPQHF
-	TRBV27	TRBJ2-2	-	TGTGCCAGCAGCCAGTGGTCCGGGGAGCTGTTTTTT	CASSQWSGELFF
-	TRBV9	TRBJ2-7	-	TGTGCCAGCAGCGTAGGAGATAGCTCCTACGAGCAGTACTTC	CASSVGDSSYEQYF
-	TRBV12-3/TRBV12-4	TRBJ1-5	-	TGTGCCAGCAGGGCACAGAAGAATCAGCCCCAGCATTTT	CASRAQKNQPQHF
TRBD1	TRBV27	TRBJ1-1	few	TGTGCCAGCAGTTTCCGAAGGACAGGGGATAACACTGAAGCTTTCTTT	CASSFRRTGDNTEAFF
TRBD2	TRBV9	TRBJ2-7	-	TGTGCCAGCAGCAGACTAGCGGGAGGGTACGAGCAGTACTTC	CASSRLAGGYEQYF
TRBD2	TRBV9	TRBJ2-3	-	TGTGCCAGCAGCGAGTCTAGCGGGACCTGGCCTGGCACAGATACGCAGTATTTT	CASSESSGTWPGTDTQYF
-	TRBV25-1	TRBJ1-1	-	TGTGCCAGCAGTGAAGGGGGGGCCAGTAACACTGAAGCTTTCTTT	CASSEGGASNTEAFF
-	TRBV2	TRBJ2-1	once	TGTGCCAGCAGTCTCCGAGGTACGAGCTCCTACAATGAGCAGTTCTTC	CASSLRGTSSYNEQFF
TRBD1	TRBV5-1	TRBJ1-1	-	TGCGCCAGCAGCTTCGTGACAGGGGGCGGCACTGAAGCTTTCTTT	CASSFVTGGGTEAFF
TRBD1	TRBV7-3	TRBJ1-1	few	TGTGCCAGCAGCTTACAGGGGGACACTGAAGCTTTCTTT	CASSLQGDTEAFF